This T cell receptor (beta chain) was identified during a study of T cell changes during pregnancy in multiple sclerosis. Only in-frame clones appear in the TCRdb table, and some are missing; sequencing was by immunoSEQ multiplex PCR. The sample contains around 80,000 clones, about 91% of which appear only once. The sequences come from peripheral blood, collected before pregnancy. The TCR sequence derives from a female donor with multiple sclerosis, enrolled in a pregnancy study.

The CDR3 protein is CASSQVSSGFQFF. CDR3 DNA sequence: TGCGCCAGCAGCCAAGTGTCTAGCGGCTTTCAGTTCTTC. The chain combines TRBV4-1 with TRBJ2-1; 7 bases fit TRBD2. Germline lookup yields CDR1 MGHRA and CDR2 YSYEKL. The CDR3 has 13 amino acids. V shed 1 base, J shed 13 bases, and the junction held 7 bases outside the gene matches.